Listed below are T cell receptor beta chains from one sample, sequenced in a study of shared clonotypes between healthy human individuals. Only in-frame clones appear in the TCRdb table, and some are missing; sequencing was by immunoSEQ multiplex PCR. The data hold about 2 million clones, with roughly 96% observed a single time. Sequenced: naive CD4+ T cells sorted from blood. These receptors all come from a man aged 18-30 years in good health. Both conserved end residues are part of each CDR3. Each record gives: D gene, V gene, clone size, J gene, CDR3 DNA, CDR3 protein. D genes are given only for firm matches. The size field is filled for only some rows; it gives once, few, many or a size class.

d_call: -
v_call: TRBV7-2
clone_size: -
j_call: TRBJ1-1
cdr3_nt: TGTGCCAGCAGCCGTAGCTTCAGTGGCACTGAAGCTTTCTTT
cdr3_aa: CASSRSFSGTEAFF

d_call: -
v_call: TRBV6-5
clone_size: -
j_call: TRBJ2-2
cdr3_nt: TGTGCCAGCAGCCGTGGCAGGGCGAACACCGGGGAGCTGTTTTTT
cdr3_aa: CASSRGRANTGELFF

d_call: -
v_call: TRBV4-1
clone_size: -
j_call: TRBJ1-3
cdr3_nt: TGCGCCAGCAGCCAAGTTGAAAACTCTGGAAACACCATATATTTT
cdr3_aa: CASSQVENSGNTIYF

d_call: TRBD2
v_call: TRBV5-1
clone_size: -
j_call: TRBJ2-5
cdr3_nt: TGCGCCAGCAGCCCGACTAGCGGGCCACAAGAGACCCAGTACTTC
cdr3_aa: CASSPTSGPQETQYF

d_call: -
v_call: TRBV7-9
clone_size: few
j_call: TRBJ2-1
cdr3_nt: TGTGCCAGCAGCTTAGACAGGGTTTGGAATGAGCAGTTCTTC
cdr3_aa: CASSLDRVWNEQFF

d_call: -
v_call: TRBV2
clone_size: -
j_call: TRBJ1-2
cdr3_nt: TGTGCCAGCAGAGACGACGGAGGAGATAATGGCTACACCTTC
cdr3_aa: CASRDDGGDNGYTF

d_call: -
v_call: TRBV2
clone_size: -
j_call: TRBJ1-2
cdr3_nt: TGTGCCAGCAGTGGGGACTCTAACTATGGCTACACCTTC
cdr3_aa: CASSGDSNYGYTF

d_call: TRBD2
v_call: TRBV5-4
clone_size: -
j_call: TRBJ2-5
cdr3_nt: TGTGCCAGCAGCTCTGCACCGGGACTAGGGGAAGAGACCCAGTACTTC
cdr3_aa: CASSSAPGLGEETQYF

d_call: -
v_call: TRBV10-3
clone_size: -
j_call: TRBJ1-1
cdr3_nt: TGTGCCATCAGTGCGGACTCCGCCGGGAACACTGAAGCTTTCTTT
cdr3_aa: CAISADSAGNTEAFF

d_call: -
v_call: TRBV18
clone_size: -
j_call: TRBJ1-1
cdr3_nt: TGTGCCAGCTCATCTGCCTCGGCGGGCACTGAAGCTTTCTTT
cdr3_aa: CASSSASAGTEAFF

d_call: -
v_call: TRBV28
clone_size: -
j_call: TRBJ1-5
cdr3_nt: TGTGCCAGCAGTCCATCAGACAGCTACAATCAGCCCCAGCATTTT
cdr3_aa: CASSPSDSYNQPQHF

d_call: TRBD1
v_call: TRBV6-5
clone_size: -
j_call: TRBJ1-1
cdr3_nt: TGTGCCAGCAGTTACTCGACAGGGGGATTGAACACTGAAGCTTTCTTT
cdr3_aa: CASSYSTGGLNTEAFF

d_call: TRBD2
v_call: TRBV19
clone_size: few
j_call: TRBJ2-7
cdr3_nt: TGTGCCAGTAGTTCAAGGACTAGCGGGTCTCCCTACGAGCAGTACTTC
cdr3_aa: CASSSRTSGSPYEQYF

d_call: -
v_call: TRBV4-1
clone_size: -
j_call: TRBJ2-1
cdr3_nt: TGCGCCAGCAGCCCCAACTCCTACAATGAGCAGTTCTTC
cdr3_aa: CASSPNSYNEQFF

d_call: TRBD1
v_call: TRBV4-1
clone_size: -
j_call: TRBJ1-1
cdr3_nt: TGCGCCAGCAGACATCCGGGACAGGGCCAACATGAAGCTTTCTTT
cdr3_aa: CASRHPGQGQHEAFF

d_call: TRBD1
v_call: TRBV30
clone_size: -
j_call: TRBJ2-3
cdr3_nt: TGTGCCTGGAGTTCGGGACAGCACACAGATACGCAGTATTTT
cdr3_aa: CAWSSGQHTDTQYF

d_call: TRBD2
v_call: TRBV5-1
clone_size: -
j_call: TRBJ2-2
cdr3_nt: TGCGCCAGCAGTCCAGCGGGGAAGAACACCGGGGAGCTGTTTTTT
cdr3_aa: CASSPAGKNTGELFF

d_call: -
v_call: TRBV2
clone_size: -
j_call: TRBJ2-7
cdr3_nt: TGTGCCAGCAGTGAAGACCAGGGCATAGCCTACGAGCAGTACTTC
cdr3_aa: CASSEDQGIAYEQYF

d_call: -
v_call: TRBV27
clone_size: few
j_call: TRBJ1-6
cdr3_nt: TGTGCCAGCAGTAGGGGAGGCCCTACTCCACCCCTCCACTTT
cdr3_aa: CASSRGGPTPPLHF

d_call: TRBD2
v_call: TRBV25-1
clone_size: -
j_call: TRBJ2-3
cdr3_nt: TGTGCCAGCAGCCCGGGAGGAAAAACAGATACGCAGTATTTT
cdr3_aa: CASSPGGKTDTQYF

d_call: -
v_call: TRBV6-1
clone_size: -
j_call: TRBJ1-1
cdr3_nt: TGTGCCAGCAGAATGAACAGGAAGACCTTTGAAGCTTTCTTT
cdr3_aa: CASRMNRKTFEAFF

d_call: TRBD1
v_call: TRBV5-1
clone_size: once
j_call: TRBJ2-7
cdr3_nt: TGCGCCAGCAGCTCAGGGACAGGGCCCTACGAGCAGTACTTC
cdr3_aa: CASSSGTGPYEQYF

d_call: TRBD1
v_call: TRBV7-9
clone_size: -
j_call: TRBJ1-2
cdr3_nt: TGTGCCAGCAGCCGGACAGGGGTTGACCTATATGGCTACACCTTC
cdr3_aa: CASSRTGVDLYGYTF

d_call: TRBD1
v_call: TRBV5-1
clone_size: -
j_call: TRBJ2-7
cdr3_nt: TGCGCCAGCAGCCCCCTCAAACAGGGGCCGTACGAGCAGTACTTC
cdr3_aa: CASSPLKQGPYEQYF

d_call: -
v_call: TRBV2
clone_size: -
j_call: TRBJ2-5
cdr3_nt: TGTGCCAGCAGTGAGTGGCAGGCGACCCAAGAGACCCAGTACTTC
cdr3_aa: CASSEWQATQETQYF

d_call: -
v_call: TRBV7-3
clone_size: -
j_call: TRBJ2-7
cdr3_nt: TGTGCCAGCAGTCCGGGTTTTACCTACGAGCAGTACTTC
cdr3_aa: CASSPGFTYEQYF

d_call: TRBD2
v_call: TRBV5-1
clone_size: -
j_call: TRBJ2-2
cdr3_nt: TGCGCCAGCAGCCTCTCTAGCGGGGGTAAAACCGGGGAGCTGTTTTTT
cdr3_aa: CASSLSSGGKTGELFF

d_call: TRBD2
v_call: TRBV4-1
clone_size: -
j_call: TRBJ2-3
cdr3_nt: TGCGCCAGCAGCCCCGGGACTAGCGGGAGTTACTCCCACCATACGCAGTATTTT
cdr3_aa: CASSPGTSGSYSHHTQYF

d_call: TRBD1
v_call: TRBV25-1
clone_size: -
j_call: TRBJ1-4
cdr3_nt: TGTGCCAGCAGTGCCCTATCGGGACAGGGAAGTGAAAAACTGTTTTTT
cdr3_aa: CASSALSGQGSEKLFF

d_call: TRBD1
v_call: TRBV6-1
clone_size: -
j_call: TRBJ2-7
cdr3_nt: TGTGCCATCAGTGGACAGGTCTACGAGCAGTACTTC
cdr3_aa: CAISGQVYEQYF

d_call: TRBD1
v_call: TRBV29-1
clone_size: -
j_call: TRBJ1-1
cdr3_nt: TGCAGCGCCATAAAAATGGACAGGGGGACTGAAGCTTTCTTT
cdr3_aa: CSAIKMDRGTEAFF

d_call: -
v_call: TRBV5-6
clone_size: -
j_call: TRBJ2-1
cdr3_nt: TGTGCCAGCAGCTTGGCTGGACGCAATGAGCAGTTCTTC
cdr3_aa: CASSLAGRNEQFF

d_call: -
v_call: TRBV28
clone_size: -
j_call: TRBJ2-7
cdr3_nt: TGTGCCAGCGGTTACTCGGACGAGCAGTACTTC
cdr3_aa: CASGYSDEQYF

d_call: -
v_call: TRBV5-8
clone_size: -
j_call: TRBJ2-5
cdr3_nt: TGTGCCAGCAGCTTCGGACAGTCTGAGACCCAGTACTTC
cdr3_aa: CASSFGQSETQYF

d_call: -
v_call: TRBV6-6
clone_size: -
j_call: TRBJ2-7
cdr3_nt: TGTGCCAGCAGCGTGAATAGCGTAGCAAAGGAGCAGTACTTC
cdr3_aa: CASSVNSVAKEQYF

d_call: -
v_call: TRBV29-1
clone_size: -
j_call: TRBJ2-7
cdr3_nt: TGCAGCGGTACCAGCGGTACCTACGAGCAGTACTTC
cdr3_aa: CSGTSGTYEQYF

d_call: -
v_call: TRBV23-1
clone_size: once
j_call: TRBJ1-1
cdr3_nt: TGCGCCAGCCCCGGGGACCGTACTTTCAACACTGAAGCTTTCTTT
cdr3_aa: CASPGDRTFNTEAFF

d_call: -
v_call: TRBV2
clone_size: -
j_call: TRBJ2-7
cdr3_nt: TGTGCCAGCAGACCCACTGCGCAAATCGACGAGCAGTACTTC
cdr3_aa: CASRPTAQIDEQYF

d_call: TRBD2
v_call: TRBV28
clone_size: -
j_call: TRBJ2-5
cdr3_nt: TGTGCCACTACCTGGGCGGGGGGGCTCCAAGAGACCCAGTACTTC
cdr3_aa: CATTWAGGLQETQYF

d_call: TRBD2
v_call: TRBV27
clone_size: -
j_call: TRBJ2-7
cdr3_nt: TGTGCCAGCAGTTTAGGTGTAGCGGGGGGTTACGAGCAGTACTTC
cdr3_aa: CASSLGVAGGYEQYF

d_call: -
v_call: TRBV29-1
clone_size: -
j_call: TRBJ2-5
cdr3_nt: TGCAGCGTTCAGACCAGGTTATCGAGGACCCAGTACTTC
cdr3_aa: CSVQTRLSRTQYF

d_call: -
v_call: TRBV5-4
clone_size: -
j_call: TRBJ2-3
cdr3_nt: TGTGCCAGCAGCTTAACACGGGGAGGACCAAGCACAGATACGCAGTATTTT
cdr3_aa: CASSLTRGGPSTDTQYF

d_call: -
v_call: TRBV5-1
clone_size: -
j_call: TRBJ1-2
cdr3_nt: TGCGCCAGCAGCTTGGCTGGGCTCTATGGCTACACCTTC
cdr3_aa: CASSLAGLYGYTF

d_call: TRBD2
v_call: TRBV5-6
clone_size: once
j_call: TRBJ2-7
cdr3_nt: TGTGCCAGCAGGTTTTCTAGCGGGGGGTACTCCTACGAGCAGTACTTC
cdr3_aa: CASRFSSGGYSYEQYF

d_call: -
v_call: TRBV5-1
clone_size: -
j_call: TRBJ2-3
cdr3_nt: TGCGCCAGCAGACTGGCGGCCTCAAGCACAGATACGCAGTATTTT
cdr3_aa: CASRLAASSTDTQYF